These 5 T cell receptor beta chains were all obtained from the same sample, sequenced in a study of blood T cell repertoires in COVID-19. Produced via immunoSEQ multiplex PCR; TCRdb's table is partial and in-frame only. The sample lists 200,000 to 250,000 clones, less than 90% seen once, with nearly 20% in the top ten. Sequenced: peripheral blood. The receptors derive from a man aged 25-40 years with active or convalescent COVID-19.

The CDR3 spells CASSERVAGGTDTQYF. In nucleotides, the CDR3 is TGCGCCAGCAGTGAGCGAGTAGCGGGGGGCACAGATACGCAGTATTTT. J is TRBJ2-3 and V is TRBV10-1; 9 bases line up with TRBD2. The junction had 4 bases not matched to a gene; V was cut back by 2 bases and J by 1 base. The CDR3 loop spans 16 amino acids. CDR1 WNHNN and CDR2 SYGVQD come from the germline V gene (reference sequence).

In this sample, this clone turned up a few times. In DNA, the CDR3 is TGTGCCATCAGTGAAGGGGATCACATTCAGTACTTC. Translated, it gives CAISEGDHIQYF. V usage is TRBV10-3 and J usage is TRBJ2-4, with a tentative D call TRBD1 (5 bases). V was pared by 3 bases and J by 8 bases, with 8 bases between. This CDR3 spans 12 amino acids. Germline loops: CDR1 ENHRY, CDR2 SYGVKD.

The chain carries TRBV18 and TRBJ2-3; perhaps TRBD2 as D (6 bases). V was cut by 6 bases and J by 4 bases, with 14 bases left in between. There are 14 residues in the CDR3. Germline V CDR1 and CDR2: KGHSH, LQKENI. CDR3 amino acids: CASSIGLPPDTQYF. The CDR3 DNA reads TGTGCCAGCTCCATAGGACTACCCCCAGATACGCAGTATTTT.

This clone turned up a few times. The chain is built from TRBV5-4 and TRBJ2-7, with 7 nucleotides matching TRBD1. CDR1 is SGHNT, CDR2 YYREEE, per germline (reference sequence). The V and J ends lost 4 bases and 0 bases, in that order; junction bases with no gene match: 7. The CDR3 length is 15 residues. The CDR3 sequence is CASSRGQEPSYEQYF. The CDR3 region has the DNA TGTGCCAGCAGCCGTGGACAGGAGCCCTCCTACGAGCAGTACTTC.

The chain carries TRBV5-1 and TRBJ2-5; 8 bases agree with TRBD1. After removal of 8 bases from V and 4 bases from J, the junction contained 1 base not matched to a gene. This CDR3 spans 11 amino acids. CDR1 and CDR2 (germline): SGHRS, YFSETQ. The CDR3: CASTGGETQYF. In DNA form, the CDR3 reads TGCGCCAGTACAGGGGGAGAGACCCAGTACTTC.